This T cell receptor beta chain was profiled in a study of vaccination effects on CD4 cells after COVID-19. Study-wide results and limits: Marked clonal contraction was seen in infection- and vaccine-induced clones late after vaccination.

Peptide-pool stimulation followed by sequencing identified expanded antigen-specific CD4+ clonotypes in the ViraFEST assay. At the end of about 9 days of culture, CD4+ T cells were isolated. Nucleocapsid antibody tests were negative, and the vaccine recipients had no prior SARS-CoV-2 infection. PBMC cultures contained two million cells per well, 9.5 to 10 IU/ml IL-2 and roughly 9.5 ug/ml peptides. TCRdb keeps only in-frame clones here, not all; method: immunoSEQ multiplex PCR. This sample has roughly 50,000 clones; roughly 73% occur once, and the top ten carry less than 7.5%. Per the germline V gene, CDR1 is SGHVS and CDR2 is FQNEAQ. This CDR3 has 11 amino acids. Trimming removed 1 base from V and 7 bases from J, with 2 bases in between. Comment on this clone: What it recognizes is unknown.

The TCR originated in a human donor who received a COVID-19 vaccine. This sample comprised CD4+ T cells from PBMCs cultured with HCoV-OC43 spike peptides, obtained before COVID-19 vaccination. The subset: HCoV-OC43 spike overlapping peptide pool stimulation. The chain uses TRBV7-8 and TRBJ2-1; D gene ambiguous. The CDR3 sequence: CASSLVNEQFF. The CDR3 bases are TGTGCCAGCAGCTTAGTGAATGAGCAGTTCTTC.